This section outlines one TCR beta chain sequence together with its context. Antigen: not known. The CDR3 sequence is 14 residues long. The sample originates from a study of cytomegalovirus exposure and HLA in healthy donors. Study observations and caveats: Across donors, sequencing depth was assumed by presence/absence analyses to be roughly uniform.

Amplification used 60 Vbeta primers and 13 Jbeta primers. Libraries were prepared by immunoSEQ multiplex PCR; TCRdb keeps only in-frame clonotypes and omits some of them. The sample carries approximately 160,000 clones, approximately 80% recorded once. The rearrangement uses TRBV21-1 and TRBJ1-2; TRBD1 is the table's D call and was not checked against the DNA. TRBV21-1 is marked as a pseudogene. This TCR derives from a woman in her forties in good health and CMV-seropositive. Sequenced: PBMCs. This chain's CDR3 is CAVSGRQGDYGYTF. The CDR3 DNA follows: TGTGCCGTATCAGGGCGTCAGGGTGACTATGGCTACACCTTC.